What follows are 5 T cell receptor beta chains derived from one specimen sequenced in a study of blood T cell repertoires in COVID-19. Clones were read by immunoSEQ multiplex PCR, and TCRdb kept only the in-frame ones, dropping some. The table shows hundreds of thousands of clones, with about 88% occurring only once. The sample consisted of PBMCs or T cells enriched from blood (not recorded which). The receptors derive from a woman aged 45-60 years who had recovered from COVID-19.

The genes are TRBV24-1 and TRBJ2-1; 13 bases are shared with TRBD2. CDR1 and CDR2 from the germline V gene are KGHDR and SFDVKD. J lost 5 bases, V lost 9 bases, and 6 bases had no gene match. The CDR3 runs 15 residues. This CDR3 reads CATATSGRDDNEQFF. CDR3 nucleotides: TGTGCCACCGCAACTAGCGGGAGGGACGACAATGAGCAGTTCTTC.

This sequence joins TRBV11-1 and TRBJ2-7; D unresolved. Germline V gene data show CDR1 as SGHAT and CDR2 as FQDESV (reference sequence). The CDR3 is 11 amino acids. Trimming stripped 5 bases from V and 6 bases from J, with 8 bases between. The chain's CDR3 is CASSLDTEQYF. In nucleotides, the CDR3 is TGTGCCAGCAGCCTCGACACCGAGCAGTACTTC. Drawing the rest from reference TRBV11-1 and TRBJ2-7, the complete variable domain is EAEVAQSPRYKITEKSQAVAFWCDPISGHATLYWYRQILGQGPELLVQFQDESVVDDSQLPKDRFSAERLKGVDSTLKIQPAELGDSAMYLCASSLDTEQYFGPGTRLTVT.

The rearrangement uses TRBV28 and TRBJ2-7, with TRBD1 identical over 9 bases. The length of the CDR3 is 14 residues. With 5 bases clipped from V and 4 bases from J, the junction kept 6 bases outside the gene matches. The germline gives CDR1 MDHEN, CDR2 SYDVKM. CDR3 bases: TGTGCCAGCAGTGATCCGGGACAGGGTTACGAGCAGTACTTC. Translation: CASSDPGQGYEQYF.

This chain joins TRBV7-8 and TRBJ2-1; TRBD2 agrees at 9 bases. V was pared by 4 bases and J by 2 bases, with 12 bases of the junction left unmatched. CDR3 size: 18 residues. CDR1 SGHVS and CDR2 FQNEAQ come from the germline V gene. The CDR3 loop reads CASSSKWGLADAYNEQFF. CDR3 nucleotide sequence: TGTGCCAGCAGCTCCAAATGGGGACTAGCCGATGCCTACAATGAGCAGTTCTTC.

The CDR3 region is CASSVVGRGQTGELFF. The CDR3 DNA follows: TGTGCCAGCAGCGTAGTTGGCAGGGGGCAAACCGGGGAGCTGTTTTTT. The rearrangement joins TRBV9 to TRBJ2-2; 8 bases are a match to TRBD1. Germline loops: CDR1 SGDLS, CDR2 YYNGEE. The CDR3 consists of 16 residues. The junction had 6 bases not matched to a gene; V was cut back by 0 bases and J by 5 bases.